These 16 T cell receptor beta chains share one sample of origin, sequenced in a study of cytomegalovirus exposure and HLA in healthy donors. PCR employed 60 Vbeta and 13 Jbeta primers. TCRdb's copy holds only in-frame clones and misses some; the assay was immunoSEQ multiplex PCR. Seen in this sample are some 130,000 clones; the ten most common clones hold about 1.8%. Sample: PBMCs. These receptors came from a man aged 18 to 30 in good health and CMV-seronegative.

The chain is built from TRBV7-3 and TRBJ2-2, with 10 bases identical to TRBD2. Per germline, CDR1 SGHTA and CDR2 FQGTGA. The CDR3 loop spans 16 amino acids. The trim removed 4 bases at V and 2 bases at J, leaving 4 bases unmatched. The CDR3 DNA reads TGTGCCAGCAGCTCCGGACTAGCGGTAAACACCGGGGAGCTGTTTTTT. Its protein is CASSSGLAVNTGELFF.

The chain couples TRBV7-3 to TRBJ2-1; maybe TRBD2 (7 bases). The CDR3 has 15 amino acids. Trimming left V 3 bases short and J 0 bases short, with 9 bases between. Germline V gene sequence: CDR1 SGHTA, CDR2 FQGTGA. CDR3 amino acids: CASSFGGASYNEQFF. The CDR3 DNA sequence: TGTGCCAGCAGCTTTGGGGGGGCCTCCTACAATGAGCAGTTCTTC.

This chain connects TRBV15 to TRBJ2-1; the D gene is possibly TRBD2 (6 bases). Germline V gene lookup returns CDR1 LNHNV and CDR2 YYDKDF (reference sequence). This CDR3 comprises 14 residues. The V end was cut by 1 base, the J end by 6 bases, with 10 bases between. Here the CDR3 DNA reads TGTGCCACCAGCAGAGGGACTATATTCAATGAGCAGTTCTTC. Its translation: CATSRGTIFNEQFF.

The genes are TRBV5-4 and TRBJ1-1; a weak D match, TRBD1 (6 bases). V lost 3 bases and J 6 bases, leaving 15 bases between the germline ends. CDR3 length: 14 residues. From germline, CDR1 is SGHNT and CDR2 YYREEE (reference sequence). CDR3 bases: TGTGCCAGCAGCTGGGGGCGGGGGCAGGCTGAAGCTTTCTTT. It translates to CASSWGRGQAEAFF.

The V call is TRBV4-2, the J call TRBJ2-7; the D is unclear. CDR3 length: 11 residues. CDR1 and CDR2 from the germline V gene are LGHNA and YNFKEQ. V was shortened by 5 bases and J by 1 base, with 3 bases between the two germline ends. The CDR3 region has the DNA TGTGCCAGCAGCTCGTCCTACGAGCAGTACTTC. Translating it yields CASSSSYEQYF.

V gene TRBV7-2 combines with J gene TRBJ1-4, with D maybe TRBD1 (5 bases). V was clipped by 1 base and J by 4 bases, with 10 bases between them. Germline loops: CDR1 SGHTA, CDR2 FQGNSA. The CDR3 totals 15 residues. CDR3 DNA: TGTGCCAGCAGCTTAGAGTTTCAGGGTAATGAAAAACTGTTTTTT. It codes for CASSLEFQGNEKLFF.

The chain is built from TRBV2 and TRBJ1-3; 10 nucleotides line up with TRBD1. Germline CDR1 and CDR2: SNHLY and FYNNEI. The V segment lost 9 bases and the J segment 8 bases; nucleotides outside the gene matches: 10. This CDR3 region has 14 residues. This chain's CDR3 is CASRGQGVWDTIYF. The DNA for the CDR3 is TGTGCCAGTCGAGGACAGGGGGTATGGGACACCATATATTTT. The entire variable domain, with the rest obtained from reference TRBV2 and TRBJ1-3, is as follows: EPEVTQTPSHQVTQMGQEVILRCVPISNHLYFYWYRQILGQKVEFLVSFYNNEISEKSEIFDDQFSVERPDGSNFTLKIRSTKLEDSAMYFCASRGQGVWDTIYFGEGSWLTVV.

The rearrangement links TRBV5-5 to TRBJ1-5; a weak D match, TRBD1 (6 bases). This CDR3 spans 15 amino acids. The germline V gene has CDR1 SGHKS and CDR2 YYEKEE (reference sequence). Trimming removed 3 bases at V and 3 bases at J, with 13 bases between. CDR3 sequence: CASSWTVSTNQPQHF. The CDR3 DNA reads TGTGCCAGCAGCTGGACAGTTTCTACCAATCAGCCCCAGCATTTT.

This chain connects TRBV13 to TRBJ2-1; tentative D call: TRBD2 (5 bases). The CDR3 has 14 amino acids. The V end lost 5 bases, the J end lost 4 bases, and 12 bases lay between the germline ends. Germline values: CDR1 PRHDT, CDR2 FYEKMQ (reference sequence). The CDR3 bases are TGTGCCAGCAGCCCCGGACGGAGGTACAATGAGCAGTTCTTC. Translation: CASSPGRRYNEQFF.

The chain carries TRBV5-5 and TRBJ2-2; 9 bases are a match to TRBD1. V lost 0 bases, J lost 7 bases, and 13 bases stayed unmatched. Germline V CDR1 and CDR2: SGHKS, YYEKEE (reference sequence). This CDR3 has 18 amino acids. This CDR3 is CASSLVVNRGHFIGELFF. The CDR3, as DNA: TGTGCCAGCAGCTTGGTCGTAAACAGGGGGCATTTTATCGGGGAGCTGTTTTTT.

The chain combines TRBV14 with TRBJ2-1; 10 nucleotides match TRBD2. The CDR3 sequence is 16 residues long. V gave up 3 bases and J gave up 3 bases; unmatched junction bases: 5. Germline V gives CDR1 SGHDN, CDR2 FVKESK. The CDR3 protein is CASSQFRTSGYNEQFF. DNA for the CDR3: TGTGCCAGCAGCCAGTTTAGGACTAGCGGCTACAATGAGCAGTTCTTC.

The chain couples TRBV5-1 to TRBJ2-2; a weak D match, TRBD1 (8 bases). The CDR3 runs to 15 residues. The V end was cut by 3 bases, the J end by 4 bases, with 13 bases between. Germline assignment: CDR1 SGHRS and CDR2 YFSETQ. The CDR3, as DNA: TGCGCCAGCAGCTCTACAGGGGGGGGCACCGGGGAGCTGTTTTTT. Translated: CASSSTGGGTGELFF.

This sequence joins TRBV5-4 and TRBJ2-7, with TRBD1 matching over 7 bases. The germline CDR1 and CDR2 sequences are SGHNT and YYREEE (reference sequence). V trimming: 2 bases; J trimming: 2 bases; junction bases outside the gene matches: 4. This CDR3 has 14 residues. The DNA for the CDR3 is TGTGCCAGCAGCTTTCCGGGACAGACCTACGAGCAGTACTTC. Its protein is CASSFPGQTYEQYF.

V is TRBV6-1 and J is TRBJ2-2; D might be TRBD2 (6 bases). The V end was cut by 6 bases, the J end by 0 bases, with 11 bases between. Germline V gene sequence: CDR1 MNHNS, CDR2 SASEGT. The CDR3 has 15 amino acids. CDR3 residues: CASRTGTANTGELFF. The CDR3 DNA is TGTGCCAGCAGGACCGGGACTGCGAACACCGGGGAGCTGTTTTTT.

The chain combines TRBV7-9 with TRBJ1-5; weak D call: TRBD1 (6 bases). The germline CDR1 and CDR2 sequences are SEHNR and FQNEAQ (reference sequence). V was cut by 5 bases and J by 7 bases, with 21 bases left in between. This CDR3 contains 16 residues. The CDR3: CASSRAPATGGQPQHF. DNA for the CDR3: TGTGCCAGCAGCCGAGCGCCCGCGACAGGTGGACAGCCCCAGCATTTT.

This chain joins TRBV9 and TRBJ2-1; 8 bases match TRBD2. The CDR3 has 12 amino acids. V was clipped by 7 bases and J by 6 bases; unmatched bases: 3. The V gene's germline CDR1 is SGDLS and CDR2 YYNGEE. CDR3 amino acids: CASQTSGNEQFF. The CDR3 nucleotides read TGTGCCAGCCAAACTAGCGGCAATGAGCAGTTCTTC.